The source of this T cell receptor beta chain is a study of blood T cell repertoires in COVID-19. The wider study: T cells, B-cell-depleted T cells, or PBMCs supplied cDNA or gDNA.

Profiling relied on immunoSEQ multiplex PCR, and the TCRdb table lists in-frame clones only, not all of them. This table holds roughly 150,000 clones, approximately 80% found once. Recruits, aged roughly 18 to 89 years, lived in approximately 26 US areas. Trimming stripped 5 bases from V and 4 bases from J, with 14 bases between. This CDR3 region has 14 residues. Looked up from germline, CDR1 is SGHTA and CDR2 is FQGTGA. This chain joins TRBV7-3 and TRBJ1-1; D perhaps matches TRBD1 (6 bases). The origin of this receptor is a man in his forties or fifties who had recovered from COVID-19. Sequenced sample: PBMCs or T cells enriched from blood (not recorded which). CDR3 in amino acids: CASSRGGSSTEAFF. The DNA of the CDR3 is TGTGCCAGCAGCCGCGGGGGCAGCTCCACTGAAGCTTTCTTT.